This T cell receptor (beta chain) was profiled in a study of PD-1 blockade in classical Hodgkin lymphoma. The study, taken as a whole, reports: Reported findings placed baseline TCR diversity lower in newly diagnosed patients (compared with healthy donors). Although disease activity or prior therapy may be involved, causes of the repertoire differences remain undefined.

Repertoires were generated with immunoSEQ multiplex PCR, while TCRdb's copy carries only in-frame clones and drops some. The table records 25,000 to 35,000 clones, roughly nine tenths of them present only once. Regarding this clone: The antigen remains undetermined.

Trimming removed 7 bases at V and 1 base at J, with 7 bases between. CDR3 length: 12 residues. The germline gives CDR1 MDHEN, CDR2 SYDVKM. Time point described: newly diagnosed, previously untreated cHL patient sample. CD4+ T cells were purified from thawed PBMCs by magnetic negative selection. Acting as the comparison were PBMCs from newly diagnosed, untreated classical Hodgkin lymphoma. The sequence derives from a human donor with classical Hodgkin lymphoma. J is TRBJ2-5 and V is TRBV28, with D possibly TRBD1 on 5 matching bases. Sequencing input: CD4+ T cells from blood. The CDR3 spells CASNRGQETQYF. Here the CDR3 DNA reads TGTGCCAGCAATAGGGGCCAAGAGACCCAGTACTTC.